This T cell receptor beta chain emerged from a study of blood T cell repertoires in COVID-19. Between the trimmed V and J ends, which lost 7 bases and 1 base, there was a span of 12 bases. Germline CDR1 is SQVTM and CDR2 is ANQGSEA. The CDR3 consists of 13 residues. Libraries were prepared by immunoSEQ multiplex PCR; TCRdb keeps only in-frame clonotypes and omits some of them. The sample lists about 100,000 clones, about 77% occurring once. Material: peripheral blood. This clonotype was sampled from a woman between 65 and 79 years old with acute or convalescent COVID-19. The rearrangement uses TRBV29-1 and TRBJ2-3, with D possibly matching TRBD1 (5 bases). CDR3 in DNA: TGCAGCGGACAGTTTTCCGGCACAGATACGCAGTATTTT. Its translation: CSGQFSGTDTQYF.